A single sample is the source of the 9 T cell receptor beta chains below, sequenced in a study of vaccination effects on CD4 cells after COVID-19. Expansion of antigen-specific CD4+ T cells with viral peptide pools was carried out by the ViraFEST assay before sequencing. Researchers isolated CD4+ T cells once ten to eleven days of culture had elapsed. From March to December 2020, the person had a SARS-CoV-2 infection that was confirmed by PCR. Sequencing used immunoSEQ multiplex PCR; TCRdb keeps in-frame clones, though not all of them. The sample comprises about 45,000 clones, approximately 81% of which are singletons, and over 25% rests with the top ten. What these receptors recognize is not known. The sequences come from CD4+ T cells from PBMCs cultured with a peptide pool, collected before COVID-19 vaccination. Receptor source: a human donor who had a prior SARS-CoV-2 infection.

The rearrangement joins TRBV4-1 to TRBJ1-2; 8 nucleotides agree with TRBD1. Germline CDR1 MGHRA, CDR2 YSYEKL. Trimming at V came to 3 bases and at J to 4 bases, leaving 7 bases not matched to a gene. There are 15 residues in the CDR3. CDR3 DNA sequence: TGCGCCAGCAGCCAGGAATGGACAGGGAGCTATGGCTACACCTTC. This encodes CASSQEWTGSYGYTF.

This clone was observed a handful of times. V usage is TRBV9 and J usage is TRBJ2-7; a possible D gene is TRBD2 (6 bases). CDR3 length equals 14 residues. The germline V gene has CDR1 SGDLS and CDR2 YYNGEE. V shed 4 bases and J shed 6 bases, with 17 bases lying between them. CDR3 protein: CASSPSLSGGEQYF. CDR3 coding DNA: TGTGCCAGCAGCCCATCCCTTAGCGGCGGCGAGCAGTACTTC.

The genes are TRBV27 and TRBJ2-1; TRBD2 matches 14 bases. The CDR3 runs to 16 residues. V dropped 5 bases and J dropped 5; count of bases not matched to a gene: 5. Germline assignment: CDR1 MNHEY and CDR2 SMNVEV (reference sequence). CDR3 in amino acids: CASSPTGLAGDNEQFF. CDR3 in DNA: TGTGCCAGCAGTCCAACGGGACTAGCGGGAGACAATGAGCAGTTCTTC.

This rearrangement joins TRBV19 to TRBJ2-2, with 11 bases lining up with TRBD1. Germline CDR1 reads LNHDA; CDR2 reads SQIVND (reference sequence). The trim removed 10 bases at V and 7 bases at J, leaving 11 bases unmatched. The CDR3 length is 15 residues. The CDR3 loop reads CATSWGQGVDGELFF. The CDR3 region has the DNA TGTGCCACAAGCTGGGGACAGGGGGTTGACGGGGAGCTGTTTTTT.

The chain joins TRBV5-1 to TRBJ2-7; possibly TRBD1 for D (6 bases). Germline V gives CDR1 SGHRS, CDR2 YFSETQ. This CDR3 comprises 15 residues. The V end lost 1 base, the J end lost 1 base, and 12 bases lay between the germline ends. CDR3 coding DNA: TGCGCCAGCAGCTTGTGGTTAACAGGGTCCTACGAGCAGTACTTC. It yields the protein CASSLWLTGSYEQYF.

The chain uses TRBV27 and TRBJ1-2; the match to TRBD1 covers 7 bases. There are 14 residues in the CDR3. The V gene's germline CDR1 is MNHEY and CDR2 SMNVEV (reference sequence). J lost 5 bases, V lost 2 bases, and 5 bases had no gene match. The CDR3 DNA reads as TGTGCCAGCAGTTTAAGCAGGGGGGAGTATGGCTACACCTTC. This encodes CASSLSRGEYGYTF.

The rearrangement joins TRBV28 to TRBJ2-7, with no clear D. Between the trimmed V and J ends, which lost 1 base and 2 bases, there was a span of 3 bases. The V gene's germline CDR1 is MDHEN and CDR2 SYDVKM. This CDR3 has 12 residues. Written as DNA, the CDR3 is TGTGCCAGCAGTTTATTAACCTACGAGCAGTACTTC. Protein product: CASSLLTYEQYF.

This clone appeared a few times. The CDR3: CASSLDRNTEAFF. CDR3 coding DNA: TGTGCCAGCAGCTTAGATCGGAACACTGAAGCTTTCTTT. The gene calls are TRBV13 and TRBJ1-1; no firm D call. The germline gives CDR1 PRHDT, CDR2 FYEKMQ (reference sequence). V lost 1 base and J lost 1, with 4 bases in between. The CDR3 length is 13 residues.

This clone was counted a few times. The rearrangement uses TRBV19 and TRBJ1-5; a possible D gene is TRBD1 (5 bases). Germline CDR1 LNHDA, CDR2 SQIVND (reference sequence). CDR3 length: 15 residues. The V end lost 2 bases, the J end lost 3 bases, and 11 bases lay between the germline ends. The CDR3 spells CASSIRRGSNQPQHF. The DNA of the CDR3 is TGTGCCAGTAGTATACGTCGGGGGTCCAATCAGCCCCAGCATTTT. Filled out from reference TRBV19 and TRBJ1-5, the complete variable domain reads DGGITQSPKYLFRKEGQNVTLSCEQNLNHDAMYWYRQDPGQGLRLIYYSQIVNDFQKGDIAEGYSVSREKKESFPLTVTSAQKNPTAFYLCASSIRRGSNQPQHFGDGTRLSIL.